This T cell receptor beta chain originates from a study of cytomegalovirus exposure and HLA in healthy donors. Study conclusions and caveats: Follow-up analysis later connected one missense variant in DCLRE1C with trimming of TCR beta V- and J-genes. The presence/absence work took it that sequencing depth was about the same across donors.

Trimming left V 1 base short and J 0 bases short, with 13 bases between. This CDR3 has 16 amino acids. From germline, CDR1 is SGHAT and CDR2 FQNNGV. For this clone: Its antigen is as yet unknown.

PCR was performed using 60 Vbeta and 13 Jbeta primers. This table comes from immunoSEQ multiplex PCR, and its TCRdb copy is limited to in-frame clones, with some not included. Of about 100,000 clones listed, 84% are singletons. The clonotype originates from a woman under 30 in good health and CMV-seronegative. The chain combines TRBV11-2 with TRBJ2-7; a possible D gene is TRBD1 (6 bases). The sample consisted of PBMCs. This chain's CDR3 is CASSLVGQTSSYEQYF. The CDR3 DNA sequence: TGTGCCAGCAGCTTAGTCGGACAGACGTCCTCCTACGAGCAGTACTTC.